This entry lists 2 T cell receptor beta chains sequenced from one sample in a study of blood T cell repertoires in COVID-19. TCRdb's table, derived via immunoSEQ multiplex PCR, lists solely in-frame clones and lacks some. The sample carries 100,000 to 150,000 clones, about 85% recorded once. Sequencing was performed on peripheral blood. The receptors originated from a woman aged 80 or over with COVID-19, enrolled during active disease.

Concerning this clone: The same CDR3 can be traced to other DNA sequences in this sample. The chain is built from TRBV5-1 and TRBJ2-5, with 7 nucleotides matching TRBD1. The CDR3 length is 13 residues. Trimming took 4 bases from V and 2 from J; bases not matched to a gene: 2. Germline values: CDR1 SGHRS, CDR2 YFSETQ. CDR3 loop: CASSRDSQETQYF. CDR3 DNA: TGCGCCAGCAGCCGGGACAGTCAAGAGACCCAGTACTTC.

The chain recombines TRBV6-5 with TRBJ1-1; D is uncertain. V lost 7 bases, J lost 1 base, and 10 bases lay in between. The CDR3 runs to 13 residues. Germline CDR1 is MNHEY and CDR2 is SVGAGI. DNA for the CDR3: TGTGCCAGCACCCAGGCACGGAACACTGAAGCTTTCTTT. It is translated as CASTQARNTEAFF.